This passage covers 29 T cell receptor beta chains from one sample sequenced in a study of blood T cells in healthy people across ages. It was with a sample-barcoded 5' primer and a J-beta primer mix that a second PCR of roughly 7 to 12 cycles was run. TCRdb re-derived calls from the 5' RACE reads in MiXCR, one entry per CDR3 protein. This sample has 760,000 or so distinct CDR3 sequences, with around 25% found just once. The sample was also reused in another study, on T cells of mothers and their children.

The specimen sequenced was blood. These receptors came from a boy aged 5-17 years in good health.

The chain carries TRBV7-2 and TRBJ2-3; 13 nucleotides align to TRBD2. The J segment lost 4 bases and the V segment lost 2 bases, leaving 6 bases of the junction unmatched. In germline, CDR1 is SGHTA, CDR2 FQGNSA. This CDR3 has 17 amino acids. The CDR3 sequence is CASSLRTSGGGPDTQYF. In nucleotides, the CDR3 is TGTGCCAGCAGCTTAAGGACTAGCGGGGGAGGTCCAGATACGCAGTATTTT.

This chain connects TRBV4-3 to TRBJ1-6; 8 positions agree with TRBD1. The CDR3 totals 17 residues. Germline-derived CDR1 and CDR2 are LGHNA and YSLEER. The V gene end was trimmed by 2 bases and the J gene end by 10 bases; junction bases not matched to a gene: 13. CDR3 sequence reads: CASSQNLGQGRPSPLHF. Here the CDR3 DNA reads TGCGCCAGCAGCCAAAACCTAGGACAGGGTAGACCGTCACCCCTCCACTTT.

This clonotype occurred a few times. The V gene is TRBV5-1, the J gene TRBJ1-4; maybe TRBD1 (6 bases). The CDR3 covers 15 residues. The ends were cut back, 2 bases at V and 3 bases at J, with 11 bases in the middle. The germline V gene encodes CDR1 SGHRS and CDR2 YFSETQ. The CDR3 region is CASSFAQGSNEKLFF. The CDR3 DNA sequence: TGCGCCAGCAGCTTCGCACAGGGATCTAATGAAAAACTGTTTTTT.

The chain joins TRBV6-5 to TRBJ2-5; 12 positions agree with TRBD2. Germline V gene lookup returns CDR1 MNHEY and CDR2 SVGAGI. Unmatched junction bases numbered 2, after V lost 0 bases and J lost 0 bases. The CDR3 totals 17 residues. CDR3 bases: TGTGCCAGCAGTTACTCTACTAGCGGGGGGTACCAAGAGACCCAGTACTTC. Its protein is CASSYSTSGGYQETQYF.

This clonotype has a handful of counts. The chain joins TRBV7-9 to TRBJ1-1; D remains unclear. The CDR3 has 14 amino acids. Trimming took 1 base from V and 4 from J, leaving 10 bases between them. CDR1 is SEHNR and CDR2 is FQNEAQ in the germline V gene (reference sequence). Here the CDR3 DNA reads TGTGCCAGCAGCTTAGACGGCCACAGCACTGAAGCTTTCTTT. Translating gives CASSLDGHSTEAFF.

The chain has TRBV4-1 and TRBJ2-5, with no clear D. V lost 4 bases and J lost 7, with 19 bases in between. The V gene's germline CDR1 is MGHRA and CDR2 YSYEKL. The length of the CDR3 is 15 residues. The CDR3 DNA is TGCGCCAGCAGCCCCACTGGGGTGGGGATTGGGACCCAGTACTTC. Amino acid sequence: CASSPTGVGIGTQYF.

The rearrangement joins TRBV20-1 to TRBJ2-1; D call uncertain. V dropped 1 base and J dropped 1 base, with 17 bases sitting between them. Germline CDR1 and CDR2: DFQATT and SNEGSKA (reference sequence). The CDR3 covers 17 residues. The CDR3 DNA is TGCAGTGCTAGAGCCAGGATAGCTCTCAAATCCTACAATGAGCAGTTCTTC. Residues: CSARARIALKSYNEQFF.

This clonotype was seen more than once but under ten times. The chain is built from TRBV25-1 and TRBJ1-1; possibly TRBD1 for D (5 bases). There are 13 residues in the CDR3. Germline-derived CDR1 and CDR2 are MGHDK and SYGVNS. V lost 0 bases and J 8 bases, leaving 10 bases between the germline ends. The CDR3 reads CASSEYGEGEAFF. The DNA of the CDR3 is TGTGCCAGCAGTGAATACGGCGAGGGGGAAGCTTTCTTT.

The V and J genes are TRBV10-3 and TRBJ2-5, with D perhaps TRBD1 or TRBD2 (5 bases each). Trimming stripped 2 bases from V and 5 bases from J, with 9 bases between. CDR3 length: 13 residues. CDR1 and CDR2 (germline): ENHRY, SYGVKD. The CDR3, as DNA: TGTGCCATCAGTGAGGGGGGTTGGGAGACCCAGTACTTC. Its protein is CAISEGGWETQYF.

This clonotype was recorded a few times. The V gene is TRBV7-9, the J gene TRBJ2-5; the D gene is possibly TRBD1 (6 bases). Germline loops: CDR1 SEHNR, CDR2 FQNEAQ (reference sequence). V was cut by 4 bases and J by 1 base, with 13 bases left in between. The CDR3 loop spans 15 amino acids. CDR3 DNA sequence: TGTGCCAGCAGCTCCGGTGGGGGCGTCCAAGAGACCCAGTACTTC. It is translated as CASSSGGGVQETQYF.

The V call is TRBV25-1, the J call TRBJ2-1; D ambiguous. V lost 5 bases, J lost 4 bases, and 12 bases lay in between. This CDR3 has 14 amino acids. Germline-derived CDR1 and CDR2 are MGHDK and SYGVNS. The CDR3 DNA reads TGTGCCAGCAGTATTATGGTGGAATACAATGAGCAGTTCTTC. It yields the protein CASSIMVEYNEQFF.

This clonotype was picked up a small number of times. The chain recombines TRBV7-2 with TRBJ1-5; no reliable D call. Trimming stripped 5 bases from V and 0 bases from J, with 11 bases between. The germline gives CDR1 SGHTA, CDR2 FQGNSA. The CDR3 totals 15 residues. The CDR3 nucleotides read TGTGCCAGCAGCCTGGAGCGGTCTAGCAATCAGCCCCAGCATTTT. Residues: CASSLERSSNQPQHF.

The chain links TRBV10-3 to TRBJ2-4; a possible D gene is TRBD1 (5 bases). V was trimmed by 4 bases and J by 0 bases, leaving 10 bases between them. The CDR3 is made up of 15 amino acids. The germline V gene encodes CDR1 ENHRY and CDR2 SYGVKD. This chain's CDR3 is CAISGDSLAKNIQYF. The CDR3 DNA is TGTGCCATCAGTGGAGACAGTTTAGCCAAAAACATTCAGTACTTC.

This clonotype was picked up a small number of times. The V and J genes are TRBV20-1 and TRBJ2-1; TRBD2 is a possible D gene (6 bases). The J call is uncertain, as TRBJ2-7 better fits the DNA end. The CDR3 extends over 22 amino acids. Germline lookup yields CDR1 DFQATT and CDR2 SNEGSKA (reference sequence). CDR3 in DNA: TGCAGTGCTAGAGATCCCCTCTTGAGCGGGCGCGACGGGCACTCCGAAACCTACGAGCAGTACTTC. The encoded protein is CSARDPLLSGRDGHSETYEQYF.

This clonotype was seen a handful of times. This sequence joins TRBV7-6 and TRBJ2-3; 10 bases are a match to TRBD2. This CDR3 spans 16 amino acids. Germline values: CDR1 SGHVS, CDR2 FNYEAQ. The trim removed 1 base at V and 3 bases at J, leaving 4 bases unmatched. In DNA, the CDR3 is TGTGCCAGCAGCTTAGAGGCTAGCGGGGGAACAGATACGCAGTATTTT. Residues: CASSLEASGGTDTQYF.

DNA for the CDR3: TGTGCCAGCAGTTTTGGGGACAGGGGGCTAGACGAGCAGTACTTC. Protein: CASSFGDRGLDEQYF. The V call is TRBV12-3 or TRBV12-4, the J call TRBJ2-7, with 12 bases that match TRBD1. The J segment lost 5 bases and the V segment lost 3 bases, leaving 5 bases of the junction unmatched. CDR3 size: 15 residues.

This rearrangement joins TRBV10-1 to TRBJ2-7, with D unclear. V gave up 3 bases and J gave up 2 bases, with 11 bases separating them. The CDR3 length is 14 residues. Germline loops: CDR1 WNHNN, CDR2 SYGVQD (reference sequence). CDR3 amino acids: CASSDDLDPYEQYF. In nucleotides, the CDR3 is TGCGCCAGCAGTGATGACCTGGATCCCTACGAGCAGTACTTC.

This clonotype was counted only a few times. V gene TRBV7-2 combines with J gene TRBJ2-1, with 9 nucleotides matching TRBD1. Looked up from germline, CDR1 is SGHTA and CDR2 is FQGNSA. Trimming removed 5 bases from V and 4 bases from J; junction bases left unmatched: 6. The CDR3 extends over 15 amino acids. The CDR3 DNA reads TGTGCCAGCAGCCGCGACAGGGGGAGATACAATGAGCAGTTCTTC. Amino acids: CASSRDRGRYNEQFF.

The chain uses TRBV14 and TRBJ2-1, with D perhaps TRBD1 (5 bases). Germline CDR1 reads SGHDN; CDR2 reads FVKESK. Trimming shortened V by 1 base and J by 0 bases, and 25 bases separated the two germline ends. CDR3 size: 21 residues. CDR3 sequence reads: CASSQGSLGDLLSISYNEQFF. In DNA, the CDR3 is TGTGCCAGCAGCCAAGGCTCCCTAGGGGATTTACTCTCGATCTCCTACAATGAGCAGTTCTTC.

The CDR3 sequence: CASSLILGGNQPQHF. CDR3 sequence (DNA): TGTGCCAGCAGTTTAATACTGGGAGGCAATCAGCCCCAGCATTTT. This sequence joins TRBV27 and TRBJ1-5; D uncertain. This CDR3 spans 15 amino acids. V was shortened by 2 bases and J by 2 bases, with 10 bases between the two germline ends. Germline loops: CDR1 MNHEY, CDR2 SMNVEV (reference sequence).

This chain joins TRBV6-5 and TRBJ2-2, with D perhaps TRBD1 (5 bases). Trimming cost V 2 bases and J 6 bases, with 13 bases left between them. Germline V gene lookup returns CDR1 MNHEY and CDR2 SVGAGI. The CDR3 sequence is 15 residues long. Here the CDR3 DNA reads TGTGCCAGCAGTTACACGCTACAGGTGGCCGGGGAGCTGTTTTTT. Protein sequence: CASSYTLQVAGELFF.

This clonotype was seen once. V gene TRBV10-3 combines with J gene TRBJ1-2; TRBD1 is a possible D gene (6 bases). The V gene lost 3 bases and the J gene lost 7 bases, with 18 bases spanning the gap. The CDR3 runs 15 residues. The germline gives CDR1 ENHRY, CDR2 SYGVKD. The CDR3, as DNA: TGTGCCATCAGTGAAATTTTAAGGGGGAGAAGTGGCTACACCTTC. It is translated as CAISEILRGRSGYTF.

This clonotype was seen a few times. This chain links TRBV12-3 or TRBV12-4 with TRBJ1-1; D may be TRBD1 (6 bases). CDR3 size: 14 residues. V was clipped by 4 bases and J by 3 bases, with 12 bases between them. The CDR3 bases are TGTGCCAGCAGTTCAGGGGCGCACTACACTGAAGCTTTCTTT. Its protein product is CASSSGAHYTEAFF.

V and J are TRBV9 and TRBJ2-2, with 11 positions matching TRBD2. Trimming took 4 bases from V and 2 from J; bases not matched to a gene: 4. There are 16 residues in the CDR3. Germline CDR1 SGDLS, CDR2 YYNGEE. The CDR3 is CASSPLAGGNTGELFF. The CDR3 DNA sequence: TGTGCCAGCAGCCCCCTAGCGGGGGGAAACACCGGGGAGCTGTTTTTT. Variable domain in full (rest from reference TRBV9 and TRBJ2-2): DSGVTQTPKHLITATGQRVTLRCSPRSGDLSVYWYQQSLDQGLQFLIQYYNGEERAKGNILERFSAQQFPDLHSELNLSSLELGDSALYFCASSPLAGGNTGELFFGEGSRLTVL.

This clonotype was seen repeatedly, ten times or more. V usage is TRBV5-6 and J usage is TRBJ1-6; tentatively, D is TRBD1 (5 bases). This CDR3 spans 14 amino acids. V gave up 5 bases and J gave up 7 bases, with 13 bases separating them. The germline V gene encodes CDR1 SGHDT and CDR2 YYEEEE. Written as DNA, the CDR3 is TGTGCCAGCAGTAGGGGTACACTAAATTCACCCCTCCACTTT. Translated, it gives CASSRGTLNSPLHF. The whole variable domain, filled in from reference TRBV5-6 and TRBJ1-6, reads DAGVTQSPTHLIKTRGQQVTLRCSPKSGHDTVSWYQQALGQGPQFIFQYYEEEERQRGNFPDRFSGHQFPNYSSELNVNALLLGDSALYLCASSRGTLNSPLHFGNGTRLTVT.

In the case of this clonotype: A junction end diverges from the germline sequence, so it may reflect a read error. The V and J genes are TRBV15 and TRBJ2-6; 7 bases are shared with TRBD1. Germline V gene sequence: CDR1 LNHNV, CDR2 YYDKDF (reference sequence). The CDR3 totals 16 residues. The CDR3 loop reads CATSGETGTGANVLTF. The DNA for the CDR3 is TGTGCCACCAGCGGAGAGACAGGGACTGGGGCCAACGTCCTGACTTTC.

The chain carries TRBV7-2 and TRBJ1-2; D is unclear. This CDR3 is built from 16 residues. V lost 2 bases and J lost 11, with 24 bases in between. Germline V gene sequence: CDR1 SGHTA, CDR2 FQGNSA. The CDR3 is CASSLTLTEMGIRYTF. The CDR3 DNA reads TGTGCCAGCAGCTTAACCTTGACTGAGATGGGGATTCGTTACACCTTC.

The V call is TRBV20-1, the J call TRBJ1-2; TRBD1 matches 7 bases. CDR3 length: 12 amino acids. CDR1 and CDR2 (germline): DFQATT, SNEGSKA (reference sequence). J lost 1 base, V lost 6 bases, and 2 bases had no gene match. CDR3: CSAGQRNYGYTF. CDR3 bases: TGCAGTGCGGGACAGCGTAACTATGGCTACACCTTC.

The rearrangement links TRBV28 to TRBJ2-7; a possible D gene is TRBD1 (5 bases). From germline, CDR1 is MDHEN and CDR2 SYDVKM. V shed 6 bases and J shed 3 bases, with 18 bases lying between them. CDR3 length equals 15 residues. CDR3 coding DNA: TGTGCCAGCAGGGCCGACAGAGGTTACTACTACGAGCAGTACTTC. Translated, it gives CASRADRGYYYEQYF.